What follows are 10 T cell receptor beta chains derived from one specimen sequenced in a study of control samples from healthy donors and cancer patients. Assay: immunoSEQ multiplex PCR; the TCRdb copy retains only in-frame clones and omits some. The sample lists approximately 210,000 clones, about nine tenths occurring once. Sequencing used blood. These receptors all stem from a man under 40 in good health.

The count of this clone is one. The genes are TRBV6-5 and TRBJ1-6; no firm D call. CDR3 length: 12 residues. Trimming removed 7 bases at V and 10 bases at J, with 11 bases between. From germline, CDR1 is MNHEY and CDR2 SVGAGI. CDR3 DNA: TGTGCCAGCATCCTTCCCCGGTCACCCCTCCACTTT. Translation: CASILPRSPLHF.

CDR3 residues: CATSDGSGGEDSNEQFF. The CDR3 DNA reads TGTGCCACCAGTGACGGTAGCGGGGGTGAAGACAGCAATGAGCAGTTCTTC. The chain employs TRBV24-1 and TRBJ2-1, with 9 positions matching TRBD2. From germline, CDR1 is KGHDR and CDR2 SFDVKD. This CDR3 contains 17 residues. J lost 6 bases, V lost 4 bases, and 12 bases had no gene match.

The V and J genes are TRBV4-2 and TRBJ2-7, with D unclear. This CDR3 has 15 amino acids. Trimming cost V 0 bases and J 3 bases, with 12 bases left between them. Per germline, CDR1 LGHNA and CDR2 YNFKEQ. CDR3 DNA: TGTGCCAGCAGCCAAGACGTAGGCAGCTACTACGAGCAGTACTTC. Translation gives CASSQDVGSYYEQYF.

The chain uses TRBV4-2 and TRBJ1-6; D is unclear. V gave up 0 bases and J gave up 7 bases, with 7 bases separating them. Germline V CDR1 and CDR2: LGHNA, YNFKEQ. There are 14 residues in the CDR3. CDR3 DNA: TGTGCCAGCAGCCAAGATATGGGGAATTCACCCCTCCACTTT. It codes for CASSQDMGNSPLHF.

This sequence joins TRBV5-4 and TRBJ2-3; D is undetermined. Germline V gives CDR1 SGHNT, CDR2 YYREEE (reference sequence). Deletions cut 5 bases from V and 1 base from J, with 11 bases between. CDR3 length: 14 amino acids. Here the CDR3 DNA reads TGTGCCAGCAGTGATACCTCTGGCACAGATACGCAGTATTTT. This encodes CASSDTSGTDTQYF.

The chain carries TRBV7-8 and TRBJ2-3; 8 positions agree with TRBD2. V was clipped by 5 bases and J by 2 bases; unmatched bases: 12. The CDR3 covers 17 residues. The germline CDR1 and CDR2 sequences are SGHVS and FQNEAQ. The chain's CDR3 is CASSPRGVAGYTDTQYF. The CDR3, as DNA: TGTGCCAGCAGCCCCCGAGGAGTAGCGGGATACACAGATACGCAGTATTTT.

This chain links TRBV7-9 with TRBJ1-6; D call uncertain. Per the germline V gene, CDR1 is SEHNR and CDR2 is FQNEAQ (reference sequence). The CDR3 runs to 13 residues. Trimming left V 7 bases short and J 8 bases short, with 12 bases between. The CDR3 nucleotides read TGTGCCAGCAACAAAAACACGGATTCACCCCTCCACTTT. Residues: CASNKNTDSPLHF. Complete variable domain (other parts from reference TRBV7-9 and TRBJ1-6): DTGVSQNPRHKITKRGQNVTFRCDPISEHNRLYWYRQTLGQGPEFLTYFQNEAQLEKSRLLSDRFSAERPKGSFSTLEIQRTEQGDSAMYLCASNKNTDSPLHFGNGTRLTVT.

V and J are TRBV12-2 and TRBJ1-2. TRBV12-2 is deemed a pseudogene. This CDR3 is 17 amino acids long. The chain's CDR3 is CASRFLGPRWKRRGYTF. The CDR3 DNA reads TGTGCAAGTCGCTTTCTGGGTCCAAGGTGGAAGCGGAGGGGCTACACCTTC.

This chain connects TRBV5-8 to TRBJ1-5; 9 positions match TRBD1. This CDR3 contains 15 residues. Trimming at V came to 2 bases and at J to 6 bases, leaving 6 bases not matched to a gene. Germline V gene sequence: CDR1 SGHTS, CDR2 YDEGEE. CDR3 bases: TGTGCCAGCAGCTTCCGTGGACAGGGGTTTCAGCCCCAGCATTTT. Translating it yields CASSFRGQGFQPQHF.

This rearrangement joins TRBV4-1 to TRBJ1-6; D possibly corresponds to TRBD1 (6 bases). The V and J ends lost 0 bases and 5 bases respectively, with 14 bases between them. This CDR3 comprises 17 residues. Germline V CDR1 and CDR2: MGHRA, YSYEKL. CDR3 loop: CASSQDTGQPDNSPLHF. The CDR3 DNA reads as TGCGCCAGCAGCCAAGATACCGGACAGCCCGATAATTCACCCCTCCACTTT.